This T cell receptor (beta chain) was captured by sequencing in a study of blood T cell repertoires in COVID-19. Generated by immunoSEQ multiplex PCR, the TCRdb table keeps only in-frame clones and is missing some. The profile shows roughly 41,000 clones, 86% of them singletons. The CDR3 is made up of 15 amino acids. The germline CDR1 and CDR2 sequences are LGHNA and YNFKEQ. Trimming took off 1 base at V and 4 bases at J, with 13 bases between the two ends. The chain uses TRBV4-2 and TRBJ1-1; TRBD1 might be the D (6 bases). Sequenced material: PBMCs or T cells enriched from blood (not recorded which). The source is a woman aged 45 to 65 who had recovered from COVID-19. This CDR3 reads CASSQVPGAATEAFF. The CDR3 nucleotides are TGTGCCAGCAGCCAAGTACCAGGGGCAGCCACTGAAGCTTTCTTT.